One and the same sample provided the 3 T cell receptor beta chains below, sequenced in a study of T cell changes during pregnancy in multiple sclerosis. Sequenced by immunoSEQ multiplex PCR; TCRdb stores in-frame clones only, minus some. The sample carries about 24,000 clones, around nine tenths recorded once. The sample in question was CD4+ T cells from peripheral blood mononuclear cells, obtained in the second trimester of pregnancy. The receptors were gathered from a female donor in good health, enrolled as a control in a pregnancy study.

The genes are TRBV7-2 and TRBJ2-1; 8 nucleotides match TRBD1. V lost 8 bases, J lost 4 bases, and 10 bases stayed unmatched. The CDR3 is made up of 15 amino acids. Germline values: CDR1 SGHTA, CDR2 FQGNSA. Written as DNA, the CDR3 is TGTGCCAGCCTACCTGGGACAGGAGTTTACAATGAGCAGTTCTTC. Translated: CASLPGTGVYNEQFF.

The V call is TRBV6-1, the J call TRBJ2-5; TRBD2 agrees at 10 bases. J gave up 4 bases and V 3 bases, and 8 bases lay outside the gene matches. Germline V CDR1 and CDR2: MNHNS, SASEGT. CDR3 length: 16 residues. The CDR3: CASSEASGSGRETQYF. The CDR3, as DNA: TGTGCCAGCAGTGAGGCTAGCGGGAGTGGTCGAGAGACCCAGTACTTC.

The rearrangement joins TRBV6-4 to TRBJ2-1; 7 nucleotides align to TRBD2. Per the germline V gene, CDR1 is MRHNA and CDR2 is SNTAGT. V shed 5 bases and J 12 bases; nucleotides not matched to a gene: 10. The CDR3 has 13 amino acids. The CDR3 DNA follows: TGTGCCAGCAGTAGATGGGGGGGTCGGGTGCAGTTCTTC. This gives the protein CASSRWGGRVQFF.